The 24 T cell receptor beta chains in this list originate from one sample, sequenced in a study of tumour-infiltrating T cells in Burkitt lymphoma. TCRdb keeps only in-frame clones here, not all; method: immunoSEQ multiplex PCR. The profile covers hundreds of clones, with about 12% appearing a single time and over 12% taken by the ten largest. What was sequenced was tumor tissue. Receptors originate from a human donor with Burkitt lymphoma.

This clone was found a few times. The rearrangement joins TRBV27 to TRBJ2-7; D uncertain. The CDR3 runs 11 residues. Trimming cost V 6 bases and J 7 bases, with 10 bases left between them. The germline CDR1 and CDR2 sequences are MNHEY and SMNVEV (reference sequence). The CDR3 sequence is CASSNWGEQYF. The DNA for the CDR3 is TGTGCCAGCAGCAATTGGGGAGAGCAGTACTTC.

The chain recombines TRBV29-1 with TRBJ2-7; 8 bases align to TRBD1. The V and J ends lost 6 bases and 4 bases, in that order; junction bases with no gene match: 8. Germline assignment: CDR1 SQVTM and CDR2 ANQGSEA. This CDR3 region has 13 residues. CDR3 amino acids: CSVVGQGSYEQYF. DNA for the CDR3: TGCAGCGTAGTCGGACAGGGAAGTTACGAGCAGTACTTC.

This clone occurred a few times. V and J are TRBV15 and TRBJ2-6, with D possibly being TRBD1 (7 bases). The V end was cut by 3 bases, the J end by 0 bases, with 15 bases between. The CDR3 extends over 18 amino acids. Germline V lookup: CDR1 LNHNV, CDR2 YYDKDF (reference sequence). CDR3 nucleotide sequence: TGTGCCACCAGCAGGCGGGGACAGAGCGACTCTGGGGCCAACGTCCTGACTTTC. Protein product: CATSRRGQSDSGANVLTF.

This clone has just a few counts. This CDR3 is CASSLTGGGTEAFF. CDR3 DNA sequence: TGCGCCAGCAGCTTGACAGGGGGCGGCACTGAAGCTTTCTTT. The chain joins TRBV5-1 to TRBJ1-1; 9 bases agree with TRBD1. This CDR3 has 14 amino acids. Per germline, CDR1 SGHRS and CDR2 YFSETQ. Losses at the gene ends were 1 base for V and 4 bases for J; bases not matched to a gene: 2.

In this sample, this clone turned up a few times. The chain links TRBV10-2 to TRBJ1-2; no clear D. The ends were cut back, 0 bases at V and 5 bases at J, with 7 bases in the middle. The CDR3 totals 13 residues. CDR1 and CDR2 from the germline V gene are WSHSY and SAAADI. The CDR3 bases are TGCGCCAGCAGTGAGTCGAGCCGTTATGGCTACACCTTC. Residues: CASSESSRYGYTF.

This clone was seen more than once but under ten times. The chain has TRBV18 and TRBJ1-1; D remains unclear. Germline V gives CDR1 KGHSH, CDR2 LQKENI. Trimming took 2 bases from V and 1 from J, leaving 8 bases between them. The CDR3 is made up of 14 amino acids. Here the CDR3 DNA reads TGTGCCAGCTCACCAGGACTGAGGAACACTGAAGCTTTCTTT. It is translated as CASSPGLRNTEAFF.

Only a few counts were recorded for this clone. CDR3 residues: CASSEEQSTYEQYF. In DNA form, the CDR3 reads TGTGCCAGCAGTGAAGAACAGTCAACCTACGAGCAGTACTTC. This chain links TRBV2 with TRBJ2-7; no firm D call. Germline V gene data show CDR1 as SNHLY and CDR2 as FYNNEI. The CDR3 sequence is 14 residues long. V was shortened by 1 base and J by 2 bases, with 9 bases between the two germline ends.

The chain joins TRBV19 to TRBJ2-2; TRBD1 agrees at 7 bases. Germline loops: CDR1 LNHDA, CDR2 SQIVND (reference sequence). The CDR3 extends over 16 amino acids. After removal of 2 bases from V and 4 bases from J, the junction contained 7 bases not matched to a gene. CDR3 nucleotides: TGTGCCAGTAGTATAAAGGGACAGACCGGCACCGGGGAGCTGTTTTTT. Its protein product is CASSIKGQTGTGELFF.

The rearrangement uses TRBV7-9 and TRBJ1-2; D gene uncertain. Germline V CDR1 and CDR2: SEHNR, FQNEAQ (reference sequence). Trimming removed 1 base from V and 5 bases from J, with 5 bases in between. CDR3 length: 12 amino acids. CDR3 protein: CASSLEHYGYTF. The CDR3 nucleotides read TGTGCCAGCAGCTTAGAGCATTATGGCTACACCTTC.

The chain combines TRBV14 with TRBJ2-7; possibly TRBD2 for D (7 bases). V lost 4 bases and J lost 2, with 9 bases in between. Per the germline V gene, CDR1 is SGHDN and CDR2 is FVKESK. The length of the CDR3 is 13 residues. The CDR3 DNA follows: TGTGCCAGCAGCCGGGGGGGGCCCTACGAGCAGTACTTC. Its protein is CASSRGGPYEQYF.

This clone was counted a few times. The chain couples TRBV18 to TRBJ2-7, with 7 bases that match TRBD2. CDR3 size: 16 residues. Per germline, CDR1 KGHSH and CDR2 LQKENI. Trimming removed 0 bases from V and 5 bases from J; junction bases left unmatched: 10. The CDR3 sequence is CASSPPEGREAHEQYF. The CDR3 DNA is TGTGCCAGCTCACCACCGGAGGGCCGGGAGGCCCACGAGCAGTACTTC.

V is TRBV9 and J is TRBJ2-3; tentatively, D is TRBD2 (6 bases). The CDR3 sequence is 16 residues long. V shed 0 bases and J shed 2 bases, with 13 bases lying between them. Germline V gene sequence: CDR1 SGDLS, CDR2 YYNGEE. CDR3 loop: CASSVGQRVYTDTQYF. In nucleotides, the CDR3 is TGTGCCAGCAGCGTAGGCCAGCGGGTGTACACAGATACGCAGTATTTT.

The chain has TRBV9 and TRBJ2-1; TRBD2 is a possible D gene (6 bases). V lost 4 bases to trimming and J lost 3 bases, with 8 bases between them. The CDR3 is made up of 13 amino acids. Germline lookup yields CDR1 SGDLS and CDR2 YYNGEE. CDR3 residues: CASSQGLYNEQFF. The CDR3 DNA is TGTGCCAGCAGCCAGGGACTCTACAATGAGCAGTTCTTC.

The rearrangement links TRBV27 to TRBJ1-5; tentatively, D is TRBD1 (5 bases). The germline CDR1 and CDR2 sequences are MNHEY and SMNVEV (reference sequence). Trimming removed 3 bases at V and 7 bases at J, with 10 bases between. The CDR3 contains 13 residues. The CDR3 protein is CASSLGVRQPQHF. In DNA form, the CDR3 reads TGTGCCAGCAGTTTGGGGGTCCGGCAGCCCCAGCATTTT.

The sample holds a few counts of this clone. This chain connects TRBV6-1 to TRBJ1-4; D remains unclear. The CDR3 sequence is 15 residues long. CDR1 and CDR2 (germline): MNHNS, SASEGT. With 2 bases removed from V and 3 bases from J, the gap between germline ends came to 10 bases. The CDR3 region is CASSESSRSNEKLFF. Here the CDR3 DNA reads TGTGCCAGCAGTGAATCGTCCAGATCTAATGAAAAACTGTTTTTT.

The V call is TRBV5-1, the J call TRBJ2-7; D possibly uses TRBD1 or TRBD2 (5 bases each). Trimming took off 4 bases at V and 2 bases at J, with 13 bases between the two ends. CDR1 is SGHRS, CDR2 YFSETQ, per germline. The CDR3 is made up of 14 amino acids. The CDR3 nucleotides read TGCGCCAGCAGCACCTGGGGGTATACCTACGAGCAGTACTTC. Translated, it gives CASSTWGYTYEQYF. Filled out from reference TRBV5-1 and TRBJ2-7, the complete variable domain reads KAGVTQTPRYLIKTRGQQVTLSCSPISGHRSVSWYQQTPGQGLQFLFEYFSETQRNKGNFPGRFSGRQFSNSRSEMNVSTLELGDSALYLCASSTWGYTYEQYFGPGTRLTVT.

This clone was counted only a few times. The chain couples TRBV9 to TRBJ1-6; TRBD1 might be the D (6 bases). CDR1 and CDR2 (germline): SGDLS, YYNGEE. The CDR3 loop spans 15 amino acids. Trimming removed 4 bases at V and 4 bases at J, with 12 bases between. CDR3 sequence: CASSPTGGYNSPLHF. In nucleotides, the CDR3 is TGTGCCAGCAGCCCGACAGGAGGTTATAATTCACCCCTCCACTTT.

This chain links TRBV6-1 with TRBJ2-1; the D gene could be TRBD1 or TRBD2 (5 bases each). Trimming left V 1 base short and J 4 bases short, with 8 bases between. This CDR3 is 14 amino acids long. The V gene's germline CDR1 is MNHNS and CDR2 SASEGT. The CDR3 here is CASSEGDGYNEQFF. In DNA, the CDR3 is TGTGCCAGCAGTGAAGGGGACGGTTACAATGAGCAGTTCTTC.

This clone was recorded a few times. V usage is TRBV5-1 and J usage is TRBJ1-2; tentative D call: TRBD1 (5 bases). V shed 4 bases and J shed 4 bases, with 14 bases lying between them. Germline V gene sequence: CDR1 SGHRS, CDR2 YFSETQ. The CDR3 is made up of 14 amino acids. The CDR3 bases are TGCGCCAGCAGCCCTGGCCGGGGGGTCTATGGCTACACCTTC. It translates to CASSPGRGVYGYTF.

This clone has more than one count but fewer than ten. The chain recombines TRBV7-9 with TRBJ2-5; perhaps TRBD1 as D (8 bases). The CDR3 consists of 14 residues. The V and J ends lost 4 bases and 5 bases respectively, with 14 bases between them. The germline CDR1 and CDR2 sequences are SEHNR and FQNEAQ (reference sequence). This CDR3 is CASSSGQGGETQYF. The CDR3 DNA follows: TGTGCCAGCAGCTCCGGACAGGGAGGGGAGACCCAGTACTTC.

This rearrangement joins TRBV7-6 to TRBJ1-5; the match to TRBD1 covers 7 bases. The CDR3 spans 15 residues. Germline V gene lookup returns CDR1 SGHVS and CDR2 FNYEAQ. V shed 5 bases and J 7 bases; nucleotides not matched to a gene: 11. The CDR3 DNA is TGTGCCAGCAGCCCGACAGGGCGTCTGGGGCAGCCCCAGCATTTT. This encodes CASSPTGRLGQPQHF.

The genes are TRBV7-8 and TRBJ1-1; D remains ambiguous. The V gene's germline CDR1 is SGHVS and CDR2 FQNEAQ. V lost 1 base and J 0 bases, leaving 6 bases between the germline ends. CDR3 length equals 14 residues. The CDR3 sequence is CASSLGGVNTEAFF. As DNA, the CDR3 is TGTGCCAGCAGCTTAGGGGGAGTGAACACTGAAGCTTTCTTT.

The sample holds a few counts of this clone. J is TRBJ2-3 and V is TRBV7-2, with D unresolved. The V and J ends lost 1 base and 8 bases respectively, with 13 bases between them. This CDR3 has 14 amino acids. CDR1 and CDR2 from the germline V gene are SGHTA and FQGNSA. CDR3 bases: TGTGCCAGCAGCTTAGAGGCCACTTTTGGTACGCAGTATTTT. Its translation is CASSLEATFGTQYF.

This chain joins TRBV5-1 and TRBJ2-7; D gene unclear. V lost 4 bases and J 4 bases, leaving 18 bases between the germline ends. Germline lookup yields CDR1 SGHRS and CDR2 YFSETQ. This CDR3 spans 15 amino acids. Here the CDR3 DNA reads TGCGCCAGCAGCACTCAATCCTGGACCGGGTACGAGCAGTACTTC. Its protein product is CASSTQSWTGYEQYF. Supplemented by reference TRBV5-1 and TRBJ2-7, the full variable domain reads KAGVTQTPRYLIKTRGQQVTLSCSPISGHRSVSWYQQTPGQGLQFLFEYFSETQRNKGNFPGRFSGRQFSNSRSEMNVSTLELGDSALYLCASSTQSWTGYEQYFGPGTRLTVT.